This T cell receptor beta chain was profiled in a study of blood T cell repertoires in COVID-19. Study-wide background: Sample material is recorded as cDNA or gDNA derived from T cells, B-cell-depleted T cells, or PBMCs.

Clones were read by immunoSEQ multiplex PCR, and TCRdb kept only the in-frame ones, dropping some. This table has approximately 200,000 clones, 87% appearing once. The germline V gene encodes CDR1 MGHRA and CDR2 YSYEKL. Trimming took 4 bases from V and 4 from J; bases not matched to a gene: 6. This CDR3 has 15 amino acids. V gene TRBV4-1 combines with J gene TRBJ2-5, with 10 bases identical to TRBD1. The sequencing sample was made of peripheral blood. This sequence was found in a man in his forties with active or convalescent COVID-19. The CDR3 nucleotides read TGCGCCAGCAGCCCCGGGACAGGGGCAGGAGAGACCCAGTACTTC. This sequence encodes CASSPGTGAGETQYF.